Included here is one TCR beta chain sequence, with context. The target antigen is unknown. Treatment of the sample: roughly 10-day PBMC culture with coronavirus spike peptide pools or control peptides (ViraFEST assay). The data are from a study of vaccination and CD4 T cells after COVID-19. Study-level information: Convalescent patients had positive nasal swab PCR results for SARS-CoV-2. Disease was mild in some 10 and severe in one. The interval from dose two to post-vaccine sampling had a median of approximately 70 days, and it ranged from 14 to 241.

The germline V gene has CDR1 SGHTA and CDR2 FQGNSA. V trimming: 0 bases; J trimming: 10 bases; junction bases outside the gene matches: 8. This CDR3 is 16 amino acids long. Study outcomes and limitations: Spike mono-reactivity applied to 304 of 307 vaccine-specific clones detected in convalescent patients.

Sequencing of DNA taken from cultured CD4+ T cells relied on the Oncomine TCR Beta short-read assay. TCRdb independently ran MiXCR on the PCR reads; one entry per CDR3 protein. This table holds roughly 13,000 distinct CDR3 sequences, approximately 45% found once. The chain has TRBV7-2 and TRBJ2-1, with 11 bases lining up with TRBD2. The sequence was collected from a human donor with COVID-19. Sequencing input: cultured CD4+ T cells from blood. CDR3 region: CASSLASGGAQGEQFF. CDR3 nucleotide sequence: TGTGCCAGCAGCTTAGCTAGCGGGGGGGCCCAGGGGGAGCAGTTCTTC.